This T cell receptor (beta chain) was sequenced in a study of blood T cell repertoires in COVID-19. Overall study context: The samples span acute and convalescent COVID-19 from the United States, Italy and Spain.

Sequencing was performed with immunoSEQ multiplex PCR; in TCRdb, only in-frame clones are kept and a portion is missing. The sample has more than 100,000 clones; over 75% are singletons. Input material: peripheral blood. This TCR derives from a man older than 75 with acute or convalescent COVID-19.

The DNA for the CDR3 is TGTGCCAGCAGCTTAGGGAGGGGAAGCACAGATACGCAGTATTTT. It yields the protein CASSLGRGSTDTQYF. This sequence joins TRBV7-2 and TRBJ2-3, with D possibly TRBD2 on 6 matching bases. Germline CDR1 and CDR2: SGHTA and FQGNSA. Trimming removed 1 base from V and 0 bases from J, with 8 bases in between. The CDR3 is 15 residues long.